The subject of this entry is one T cell receptor (beta chain). CD45RO-negative cells were positively selected for CCR7, leaving out terminally differentiated effector memory CD45RA+ cells. This sample stems from a study of shared clonotypes between healthy human individuals. There are 16 residues in the CDR3. Libraries were prepared by immunoSEQ multiplex PCR; TCRdb keeps only in-frame clonotypes and omits some of them. The sample consists of about 550,000 clones, around 95% of them appearing once. This receptor was obtained from a woman aged 25 to 39 in good health. The chain employs TRBV1 and TRBJ2-3. TRBV1 is annotated as a pseudogene. Source material: naive CD8+ T cells sorted from blood. Written as DNA, the CDR3 is TGCACCAGCACCCTTCGGAGCGGACACTCTACGGATACGCAGTATTTT. This sequence encodes CTSTLRSGHSTDTQYF.